Presented here are 10 T cell receptor beta chains from one specimen sequenced in a study of identical twins. In TCRdb, the 5' RACE reads were re-called with MiXCR into one record per CDR3 protein. The sample carries 250,000 or so distinct CDR3 sequences, roughly an eighth recorded once. These same records also appear under a second study, on yellow fever vaccine responses in identical twins.

Sequencing was done on a sample of memory (CD45RO+) T cells sorted from blood. These receptors were taken from a woman under 30 in good health.

This clonotype was picked up a small number of times. The chain uses TRBV6-5 and TRBJ1-1, with 7 bases that match TRBD1. Germline CDR1 reads MNHEY; CDR2 reads SVGAGI. The CDR3 has 15 amino acids. Trimming took 5 bases from V and 2 from J; bases not matched to a gene: 8. The CDR3 sequence is CASSVSTGPNTEAFF. CDR3 sequence (DNA): TGTGCCAGCAGTGTATCGACAGGGCCAAACACTGAAGCTTTCTTT.

The chain employs TRBV30 and TRBJ2-2; 7 bases line up with TRBD2. The CDR3 consists of 15 residues. V was clipped by 0 bases and J by 5 bases; unmatched bases: 6. From germline, CDR1 is GTSNPN and CDR2 SVGIG (reference sequence). For the CDR3, the DNA is TGTGCCTGGAGTGTACTTGCTAGCGGAACCGGGGAGCTGTTTTTT. Translating gives CAWSVLASGTGELFF.

This chain joins TRBV20-1 and TRBJ2-2; TRBD2 matches 9 bases. Losses at the gene ends were 5 bases for V and 4 bases for J; bases not matched to a gene: 11. The CDR3 has 16 residues. CDR1 and CDR2 from the germline V gene are DFQATT and SNEGSKA (reference sequence). The CDR3: CSARAGGPLRTGELFF. The CDR3 DNA sequence: TGCAGTGCTCGAGCGGGGGGCCCTTTGCGCACCGGGGAGCTGTTTTTT.

This clonotype has just a few counts. V is TRBV7-2 and J is TRBJ2-3; TRBD2 aligns across 9 bases. With V trimmed by 3 bases and J by 2 bases, 6 bases remained unmatched. The CDR3 runs to 16 residues. Germline V gene sequence: CDR1 SGHTA, CDR2 FQGNSA. The CDR3 sequence is CASSFLAGRSTDTQYF. The DNA for the CDR3 is TGTGCCAGCAGCTTCCTAGCGGGGCGATCCACAGATACGCAGTATTTT.

This clonotype showed up many times. V and J are TRBV5-6 and TRBJ1-3, with a weak D call TRBD1 (5 bases). V shed 2 bases and J shed 4 bases, with 22 bases lying between them. Germline V lookup: CDR1 SGHDT, CDR2 YYEEEE. CDR3 length equals 18 residues. This chain's CDR3 is CASSFQKIGGGRGNTIYF. Here the CDR3 DNA reads TGTGCCAGCAGCTTTCAGAAGATCGGGGGTGGCAGAGGAAACACCATATATTTT.

This clonotype occurred many times. The V gene is TRBV5-1, the J gene TRBJ2-3, with a weak D call TRBD2 (5 bases). V shed 2 bases and J shed 2 bases, with 15 bases lying between them. The CDR3 consists of 16 residues. Germline CDR1 SGHRS, CDR2 YFSETQ. CDR3 in amino acids: CASSFGELAFTDTQYF. Written as DNA, the CDR3 is TGCGCCAGCAGCTTCGGGGAATTAGCCTTCACAGATACGCAGTATTTT.

This rearrangement joins TRBV10-2 to TRBJ2-3; D might be TRBD2 (7 bases). The germline V and J ends were trimmed by 8 bases and 2 bases, with 14 bases remaining between them. The CDR3 has 14 residues. Germline V gene sequence: CDR1 WSHSY, CDR2 SAAADI. The CDR3 spells CASLGGGNTDTQYF. The CDR3 region has the DNA TGCGCCAGCCTAGGGGGGGGAAACACAGATACGCAGTATTTT.

This clonotype was detected only a few times. The chain employs TRBV10-3 and TRBJ2-1; a weak D match, TRBD1 (5 bases). CDR3 length: 13 amino acids. The ends were cut back, 4 bases at V and 8 bases at J, with 12 bases in the middle. Germline V gives CDR1 ENHRY, CDR2 SYGVKD. CDR3 protein: CAISGGRGDEQFF. The CDR3 nucleotides read TGTGCCATCAGTGGCGGTAGGGGCGATGAGCAGTTCTTC.

This clonotype was counted a few times. V gene TRBV4-2 combines with J gene TRBJ2-7, with 9 positions matching TRBD2. Germline values: CDR1 LGHNA, CDR2 YNFKEQ. V was pared by 1 base and J by 6 bases, with 7 bases of the junction left unmatched. This CDR3 contains 15 residues. Here the CDR3 DNA reads TGTGCCAGCAGCCAAGCGATTAGCGGGAGAAGCGAGCAGTACTTC. Encoded protein: CASSQAISGRSEQYF.

V is TRBV29-1 and J is TRBJ2-2; possible D gene TRBD2, 5 bases. Germline loops: CDR1 SQVTM, CDR2 ANQGSEA. Trimming stripped 6 bases from V and 1 base from J, with 12 bases between. CDR3 length: 14 amino acids. The CDR3 sequence: CSVATTRNTGELFF. CDR3 in DNA: TGCAGCGTCGCGACTACACGGAACACCGGGGAGCTGTTTTTT.